The 30 T cell receptor beta chains in this list originate from one sample, sequenced in a study of CD8+CD57+ T cells in acquired aplastic anemia. Genomic DNA was employed as the template in profiling TCR beta VDJ and CDR3. TCRdb recomputed calls from the reads with MiXCR, one row per CDR3 protein. Counted here are some 150,000 distinct CDR3 sequences, 70% to 75% occurring once; the ten biggest clones make up 35% to 60%. The patients chosen for sequencing had shown expansion of CD8+CD57+ cells (detected by flow cytometry). What was sequenced was sorted CD4+, CD8+, or CD8+CD57+ T cells (not recorded which) from PBMCs. All receptors derive from a human donor with aplastic anemia.

This clonotype was found once. A read error may produce the germline difference seen at one junction end. The chain uses TRBV10-3 and TRBJ2-1; the D gene is possibly TRBD1 (5 bases). The length of the CDR3 is 11 residues. Per the germline V gene, CDR1 is ENHRY and CDR2 is SYGVKD. The CDR3 coding sequence is TGTGCCAGCAGTTCCCGACAGAAGCAGTTCTTC. Amino acid sequence: CASSSRQKQFF.

This clonotype has just one count. CDR3 loop: CASSLQSRDRDSTDTQYF. Here the CDR3 DNA reads TGTGCCAGCAGCCTCCAATCACGGGACAGGGATAGCACAGATACGCAGTATTTT. The gene calls are TRBV7-9 and TRBJ2-3; 9 bases match TRBD1. This CDR3 is built from 18 residues. J was trimmed by 0 bases and V by 5 bases; bases with no gene match: 12. Germline CDR1 SEHNR, CDR2 FQNEAQ (reference sequence).

The chain couples TRBV2 to TRBJ2-7; D ambiguous. Trimming left V 8 bases short and J 2 bases short, with 16 bases between. The CDR3 covers 14 residues. The germline CDR1 and CDR2 sequences are SNHLY and FYNNEI. CDR3 sequence reads: CASAYQVGPYEQYF. The CDR3 DNA follows: TGTGCCAGCGCCTACCAGGTAGGCCCCTACGAGCAGTACTTC.

This clonotype has more than one count but fewer than ten. This rearrangement joins TRBV6-4 to TRBJ2-2; D tentatively fits TRBD1 or TRBD2 (6 bases each). V was trimmed by 7 bases and J by 3 bases, leaving 12 bases between them. The CDR3 extends over 14 amino acids. Germline V lookup: CDR1 MRHNA, CDR2 SNTAGT. The CDR3 nucleotides read TGTGCCAGCAAGACGGGGGCCGACACCGGGGAGCTGTTTTTT. It specifies CASKTGADTGELFF.

V is TRBV2 and J is TRBJ2-3; the match to TRBD1 covers 7 bases. The CDR3 spans 14 residues. Trimming took 10 bases from V and 7 from J; bases not matched to a gene: 14. The germline gives CDR1 SNHLY, CDR2 FYNNEI. The DNA of the CDR3 is TGTGCCATAACGCCGGGACAGCTGACCAATACGCAGTATTTT. Amino acid sequence: CAITPGQLTNTQYF. Combining the CDR3 with reference TRBV2 and TRBJ2-3 gives the whole variable domain EPEVTQTPSHQVTQMGQEVILRCVPISNHLYFYWYRQILGQKVEFLVSFYNNEISEKSEIFDDQFSVERPDGSNFTLKIRSTKLEDSAMYFCAITPGQLTNTQYFGPGTRLTVL.

The chain uses TRBV6-6 and TRBJ2-7; D unclear. The CDR3 is 12 amino acids. CDR1 is MNHNY and CDR2 is SVGAGI in the germline V gene (reference sequence). In DNA form, the CDR3 reads TGTGCTAGCTGGGTCAACAGCTACGAGCAGTACTTC. This gives the protein CASWVNSYEQYF.

This sequence joins TRBV12-3 or TRBV12-4 and TRBJ1-6; 7 positions match TRBD1. The J segment lost 15 bases and the V segment lost 6 bases, leaving 11 bases of the junction unmatched. The CDR3 spans 13 residues. The chain's CDR3 is CASSPRTGHVLHF. The CDR3 bases are TGTGCCAGCAGCCCCCGGACAGGACATGTCCTCCACTTT.

The table lists this clonotype with many counts. The rearrangement uses TRBV6-6 and TRBJ2-1; 8 nucleotides line up with TRBD1. The trim removed 4 bases at V and 1 base at J, leaving 3 bases unmatched. CDR1 MNHNY and CDR2 SVGAGI come from the germline V gene (reference sequence). The CDR3 consists of 15 residues. CDR3 bases: TGTGCCAGCAGTTTGGGACAGGATTCCTACAATGAGCAGTTCTTC. This gives the protein CASSLGQDSYNEQFF.

This clonotype has just a few counts. The chain couples TRBV6-5 to TRBJ2-7, with TRBD2 identical over 7 bases. CDR1 is MNHEY, CDR2 SVGAGI, per germline. The CDR3 runs 14 residues. V lost 5 bases and J lost 4; bases outside the gene matches: 8. The CDR3 DNA sequence: TGTGCCAGCAGTCTCGGCGGGAGCGGTTACGAGCAGTACTTC. Translating it yields CASSLGGSGYEQYF.

This clonotype has ten or more counts. The V gene is TRBV12-3 or TRBV12-4, the J gene TRBJ1-5; D is unresolved. CDR3 length equals 13 residues. V dropped 5 bases and J dropped 4 bases, with 9 bases sitting between them. CDR3 coding DNA: TGTGCCAGCAGTCAAGGGTGGAATCAGCCCCAGCATTTT. It specifies CASSQGWNQPQHF.

The V call is TRBV7-2, the J call TRBJ1-2, with a possible D match to TRBD1 (6 bases). Germline CDR1 and CDR2: SGHTA and FQGNSA. Trimming took off 5 bases at V and 2 bases at J, with 15 bases between the two ends. This CDR3 spans 15 amino acids. CDR3 sequence (DNA): TGTGCCAGCAGCCGGGACAAAGGAACCAACTATGGCTACACCTTC. Translated: CASSRDKGTNYGYTF.

The V and J genes are TRBV5-4 and TRBJ2-3; D call uncertain. CDR1 and CDR2 from the germline V gene are SGHNT and YYREEE (reference sequence). The CDR3 consists of 11 residues. V was shortened by 4 bases and J by 9 bases, with 9 bases between the two germline ends. In DNA, the CDR3 is TGTGCCAGCAGCCAAGACGGGACGCAGTATTTT. This codes for CASSQDGTQYF.

A remark on this clonotype: Germline is not matched at one junction end, which may reflect a read error. The chain uses TRBV5-1 and TRBJ2-3, with TRBD1 identical over 9 bases. The CDR3 has 16 amino acids. Per the germline V gene, CDR1 is SGHRS and CDR2 is YFSETQ. The chain's CDR3 is CASSPSDRGFTDTQYF. CDR3 nucleotide sequence: TGTGCCAGCAGCCCTTCGGACAGGGGTTTCACAGATACGCAGTATTTT. Supplemented by reference TRBV5-1 and TRBJ2-3, the full variable domain reads KAGVTQTPRYLIKTRGQQVTLSCSPISGHRSVSWYQQTPGQGLQFLFEYFSETQRNKGNFPGRFSGRQFSNSRSEMNVSTLELGDSALYLCASSPSDRGFTDTQYFGPGTRLTVL.

This clonotype was seen only once. The V call is TRBV10-3, the J call TRBJ2-2; the match to TRBD2 covers 8 bases. J gave up 2 bases and V 11 bases, and 10 bases lay outside the gene matches. The germline CDR1 and CDR2 sequences are ENHRY and SYGVKD. There are 15 residues in the CDR3. The CDR3 reads CAASRLAGNTGELFF. CDR3 sequence (DNA): TGTGCCGCGAGTAGGCTAGCGGGTAACACCGGGGAGCTGTTTTTT.

This clonotype was detected once. This chain links TRBV7-9 with TRBJ2-5; TRBD2 matches 9 bases. V was clipped by 3 bases and J by 4 bases; unmatched bases: 9. CDR1 is SEHNR and CDR2 is FQNEAQ in the germline V gene (reference sequence). The CDR3 runs 16 residues. The CDR3 region has the DNA TGTGCCAGCAGCTTGGGTTTAGCGGGAGTGCGAGAGACCCAGTACTTC. Amino acid sequence: CASSLGLAGVRETQYF.

This clonotype was seen only a few times. V is TRBV10-3 and J is TRBJ1-6; D is ambiguous. Germline V gene sequence: CDR1 ENHRY, CDR2 SYGVKD. CDR3 length: 14 residues. V gave up 6 bases and J gave up 6 bases, with 12 bases separating them. Written as DNA, the CDR3 is TGTGCCATCAGCGCGGGAAAGGGTAATTCACCCCTCCACTTT. Encoded protein: CAISAGKGNSPLHF.

The chain is built from TRBV2 and TRBJ2-2; possibly TRBD2 for D (5 bases). This CDR3 spans 13 amino acids. V lost 8 bases, J lost 3 bases, and 10 bases lay in between. Germline V gives CDR1 SNHLY, CDR2 FYNNEI. This CDR3 reads CASFGGYTGELFF. The CDR3, as DNA: TGTGCCAGCTTCGGCGGGTACACCGGGGAGCTGTTTTTT.

On this clonotype itself: One junction end disagrees with the germline gene, perhaps due to a read error. The chain joins TRBV5-1 to TRBJ1-2; the D gene is possibly TRBD1 (6 bases). The CDR3 has 14 amino acids. The V gene's germline CDR1 is SGHRS and CDR2 YFSETQ. The CDR3 region is CASSSSGGNYSYTF. The CDR3 DNA reads as TGCGCCAGCAGCTCGTCGGGGGGCAACTATAGCTACACCTTC.

The chain joins TRBV20-1 to TRBJ2-7; TRBD2 aligns across 9 bases. The CDR3 extends over 15 amino acids. CDR1 is DFQATT, CDR2 SNEGSKA, per germline (reference sequence). Trimming cost V 6 bases and J 3 bases; bases outside gene matches: 12. The CDR3 DNA reads TGCAGTGCCCGAGGGGGTAGCGGGAGCATCTACGAGCAGTACTTC. Translating it yields CSARGGSGSIYEQYF.

J is TRBJ2-3 and V is TRBV10-3; D is unresolved. Looked up from germline, CDR1 is ENHRY and CDR2 is SYGVKD. V was shortened by 7 bases and J by 4 bases, with 12 bases between the two germline ends. The CDR3 extends over 13 amino acids. The CDR3 nucleotides are TGTGCCATCACCCGCCAGGCGGCAGATACGCAGTATTTT. This codes for CAITRQAADTQYF.

The chain joins TRBV7-9 to TRBJ2-1, with 8 bases matching TRBD1. Germline values: CDR1 SEHNR, CDR2 FQNEAQ (reference sequence). The V gene end was trimmed by 5 bases and the J gene end by 8 bases; junction bases not matched to a gene: 11. This CDR3 comprises 15 residues. The CDR3 nucleotides are TGTGCCAGCAGCCCAACAGGGGGATTAGCGTATGAGCAGTTCTTC. This translates into CASSPTGGLAYEQFF.

In this sample, this clonotype is medium-sized. This chain uses TRBV2 with TRBJ2-7; D is possibly TRBD1 or TRBD2 (5 bases each). The length of the CDR3 is 13 residues. CDR1 and CDR2 (germline): SNHLY, FYNNEI. Trimming took off 5 bases at V and 2 bases at J, with 10 bases between the two ends. CDR3 nucleotides: TGTGCCAGCAGTCACCGGGACCCCTACGAGCAGTACGTC. Its translation is CASSHRDPYEQYV.

The CDR3 loop reads CASSLIQEGTTEAFF. The CDR3 DNA reads as TGCGCCAGCAGCCTTATCCAGGAAGGGACCACTGAAGCTTTCTTT. This chain joins TRBV4-3 and TRBJ1-1, with D possibly being TRBD1 (5 bases). This CDR3 spans 15 amino acids. Trimming took off 4 bases at V and 4 bases at J, with 16 bases between the two ends. Germline V gene sequence: CDR1 LGHNA, CDR2 YSLEER.

This clonotype was found a few times. This chain uses TRBV11-2 with TRBJ2-7; 8 bases are shared with TRBD2. This CDR3 spans 12 amino acids. Germline V gene lookup returns CDR1 SGHAT and CDR2 FQNNGV. Unmatched junction bases numbered 7, after V lost 3 bases and J lost 12 bases. The CDR3 spells CASSLLPREAYF. CDR3 nucleotide sequence: TGTGCCAGCAGCTTGCTCCCGCGGGAGGCGTACTTC.

The chain links TRBV7-8 to TRBJ2-3; TRBD2 aligns across 8 bases. After removal of 5 bases from V and 6 bases from J, the junction contained 10 bases not matched to a gene. Germline values: CDR1 SGHVS, CDR2 FQNEAQ. There are 15 residues in the CDR3. The DNA for the CDR3 is TGTGCCAGCAGCCCCCACGGACTAGCAGCGGATACGCAGTATTTT. This gives the protein CASSPHGLAADTQYF. The complete variable domain, with remaining parts taken from reference TRBV7-8 and TRBJ2-3, reads GAGVSQSPRYKVAKRGQDVALRCDPISGHVSLFWYQQALGQGPEFLTYFQNEAQLDKSGLPSDRFFAERPEGSVSTLKIQRTQQEDSAVYLCASSPHGLAADTQYFGPGTRLTVL.

CDR3 protein: CASSPVAGQFF. Written as DNA, the CDR3 is TGTGCCAGCAGCCCGGTTGCAGGACAGTTCTTC. The rearrangement links TRBV5-6 to TRBJ2-1; no clear D. The V and J ends lost 4 bases and 13 bases respectively, with 12 bases between them. The CDR3 has 11 residues. Germline CDR1 SGHDT, CDR2 YYEEEE.

This chain links TRBV20-1 with TRBJ2-1; D is tentatively TRBD1 or TRBD2 (5 bases each). Deletions cut 3 bases from V and 7 bases from J, with 16 bases between. The CDR3 is made up of 14 amino acids. Germline V gene lookup returns CDR1 DFQATT and CDR2 SNEGSKA (reference sequence). CDR3 nucleotide sequence: TGCAGTGCTAGTCTGTCGGGACCTTTAAATGAGCAGTTCTTC. It codes for CSASLSGPLNEQFF.

This chain links TRBV29-1 with TRBJ1-5; D not certain. Germline CDR1 SQVTM, CDR2 ANQGSEA. V dropped 0 bases and J dropped 1 base, with 1 base sitting between them. The CDR3 extends over 12 amino acids. The CDR3 DNA is TGCAGCGTTGAAGACAGCAATCAGCCCCAGCATTTT. Translating it yields CSVEDSNQPQHF.

V usage is TRBV11-2 and J usage is TRBJ2-7; TRBD1 might be the D (5 bases). V was clipped by 7 bases and J by 3 bases, with 10 bases between them. This CDR3 has 12 amino acids. Germline loops: CDR1 SGHAT, CDR2 FQNNGV. The CDR3 is CASIARGYEQYF. The CDR3 bases are TGTGCCAGCATTGCTAGGGGCTACGAGCAGTACTTC.

The rearrangement links TRBV20-1 to TRBJ1-2; D unclear. CDR3 size: 14 residues. Trimming cost V 6 bases and J 0 bases, with 14 bases left between them. CDR1 is DFQATT, CDR2 SNEGSKA, per germline (reference sequence). CDR3 DNA sequence: TGCAGTGCCATGGGCCGAGAAACTAACTATGGCTACACCTTC. It translates to CSAMGRETNYGYTF.